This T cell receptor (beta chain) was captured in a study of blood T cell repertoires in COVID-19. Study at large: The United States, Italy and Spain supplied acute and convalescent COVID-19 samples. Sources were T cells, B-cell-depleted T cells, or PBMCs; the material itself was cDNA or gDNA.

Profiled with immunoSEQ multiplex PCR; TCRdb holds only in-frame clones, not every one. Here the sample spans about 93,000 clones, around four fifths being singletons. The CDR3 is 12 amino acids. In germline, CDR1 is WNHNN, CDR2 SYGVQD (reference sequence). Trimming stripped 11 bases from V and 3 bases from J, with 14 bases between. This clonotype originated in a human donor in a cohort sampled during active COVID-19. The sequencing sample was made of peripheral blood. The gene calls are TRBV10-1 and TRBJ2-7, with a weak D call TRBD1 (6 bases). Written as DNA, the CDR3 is TGCGCCTCCCAGAGGGGGTTCTACGAGCAGTACTTC. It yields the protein CASQRGFYEQYF.